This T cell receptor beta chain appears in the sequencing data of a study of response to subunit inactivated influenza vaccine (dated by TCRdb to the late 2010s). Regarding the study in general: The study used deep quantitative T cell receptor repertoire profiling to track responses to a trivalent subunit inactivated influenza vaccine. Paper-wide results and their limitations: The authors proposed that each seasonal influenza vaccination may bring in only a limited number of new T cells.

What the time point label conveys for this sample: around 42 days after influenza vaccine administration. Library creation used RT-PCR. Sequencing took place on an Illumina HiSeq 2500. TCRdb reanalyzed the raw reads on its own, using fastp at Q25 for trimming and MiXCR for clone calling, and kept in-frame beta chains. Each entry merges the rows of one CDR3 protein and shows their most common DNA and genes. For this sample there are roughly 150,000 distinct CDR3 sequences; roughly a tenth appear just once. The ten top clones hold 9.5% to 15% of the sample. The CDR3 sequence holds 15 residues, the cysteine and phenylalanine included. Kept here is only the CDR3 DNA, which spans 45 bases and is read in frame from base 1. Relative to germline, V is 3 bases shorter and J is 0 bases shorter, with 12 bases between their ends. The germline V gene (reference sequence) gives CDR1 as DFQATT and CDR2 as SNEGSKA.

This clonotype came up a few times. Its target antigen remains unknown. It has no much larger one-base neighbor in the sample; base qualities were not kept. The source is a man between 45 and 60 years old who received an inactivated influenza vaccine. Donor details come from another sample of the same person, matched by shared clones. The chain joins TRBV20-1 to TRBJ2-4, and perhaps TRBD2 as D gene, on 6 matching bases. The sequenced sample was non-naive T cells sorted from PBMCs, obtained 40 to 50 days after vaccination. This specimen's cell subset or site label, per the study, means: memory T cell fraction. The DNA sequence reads TGCAGTGCTAGGGGACCGGGACTAGCCAAAAACATTCAGTACTTC. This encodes CSARGPGLAKNIQYF.